This T cell receptor beta chain was retrieved from a study of T cell repertoires and HLA-DP antigens. Whole-study results and caveats: Pre-culture clonality, roughly 0.036, was far below sorted CD137+ clonality of 0.35 to 0.4.

In regard to this clone: The antigen remains undetermined.

Libraries were prepared by immunoSEQ multiplex PCR; TCRdb keeps only in-frame clonotypes and omits some of them. The sample includes about 73,000 clones, around four fifths seen only once; the top ten take 1.5% to 2%. This TCR derives from a man in his fifties or sixties in good health and CMV-seronegative. The specimen was CD4+ T cells from PBMCs.

DNA for the CDR3: TGTGCCAGTAGTGAACCGGGACAGGGTCGTCCTGAAGCTTTCTTT. Its translation is CASSEPGQGRPEAFF. This sequence joins TRBV19 and TRBJ1-1; TRBD1 aligns across 9 bases. V trimming: 5 bases; J trimming: 6 bases; junction bases outside the gene matches: 10. The germline gives CDR1 LNHDA, CDR2 SQIVND (reference sequence). The length of the CDR3 is 15 residues.